This TCR beta chain comes out of a study of T cells in Graves' hyperthyroidism and ophthalmopathy. TCR beta CDR3 regions were amplified from RNA. HTBI primers were employed in a first-round RT-PCR of the TCR CDR3. TCRdb analysed the multiplex PCR reads with MiXCR anew, one entry per CDR3 protein. Among 480,000 or so distinct CDR3 sequences listed, about 45% were seen once. In its sample, this clonotype was seen a few times. Investigators excluded patients with uncontrolled infection, other autoimmune disease, pregnancy or lactation. Diagnoses were made from clinical symptoms, serum measures (thyroxine and TRAb), thyroid ultrasound and orbital computed tomography. CDR3 length: 11 amino acids. Trimming took off 5 bases at V and 9 bases at J, with 5 bases between the two ends. Germline V gene lookup returns CDR1 SNHLY and CDR2 FYNNEI.

The sequencing sample was made of peripheral blood or thyroid tissue (not recorded which). The J gene is TRBJ1-6, the V gene TRBV2; D remains ambiguous. This sequence originates from an adult woman with Graves' disease, either hyperthyroidism or ophthalmopathy (not recorded which). The CDR3 DNA reads TGTGCCAGCAGTCCGAGTTCACCCCTCCACTTT. Translating gives CASSPSSPLHF.